The clone carrying this TCR beta chain was detected a few times. The antigen remains unidentified. This entry is derived from a study of CD8 T cells in ankylosing spondylitis. TCRdb reprocessed the 5' RACE reads with MiXCR, giving one entry per CDR3 protein. The sample shows 250,000 to 350,000 distinct CDR3 sequences, 8% of them seen only once. General observations from the study: Characteristic of ankylosing spondylitis blood, it appeared, was a TCR beta motif comprising roughly 8 highly homologous variants.

CDR3 length: 11 residues. Trimming cost V 7 bases and J 2 bases, with 6 bases left between them. CDR1 and CDR2 (germline): SNHLY, FYNNEI. This receptor was identified in a male donor with ankylosing spondylitis. This chain links TRBV2 with TRBJ2-7; D is unresolved. Sequences were obtained from blood, either unsorted or a sorted T cell fraction (not recorded which). CDR3 region: CASKGAYEQYF. The DNA of the CDR3 is TGTGCCAGCAAGGGTGCCTACGAGCAGTACTTC.